The 15 T cell receptor beta chains reported below all come from one sample, sequenced in a study of blood T cell repertoires in COVID-19. Generated by immunoSEQ multiplex PCR, the TCRdb table keeps only in-frame clones and is missing some. The sample shows about 98,000 clones, 65% to 85% of them seen only once. The sequencing sample was made of peripheral blood. The receptors originated from a woman of 80 years or more with acute or convalescent COVID-19.

V gene TRBV27 combines with J gene TRBJ2-7, with 8 positions matching TRBD1. The CDR3 sequence is 14 residues long. V lost 6 bases to trimming and J lost 9 bases; unmatched junction nucleotides: 13. Germline values: CDR1 MNHEY, CDR2 SMNVEV (reference sequence). The chain's CDR3 is CASSTGTGDTRQYV. The CDR3 nucleotides read TGTGCCAGCAGCACCGGGACAGGCGATACTAGGCAGTACGTC.

The J gene is TRBJ2-1, the V gene TRBV10-3; TRBD2 matches at 10 bases. Trimming at V came to 8 bases and at J to 10 bases, leaving 11 bases not matched to a gene. CDR1 is ENHRY and CDR2 is SYGVKD in the germline V gene. The CDR3 totals 14 residues. This chain's CDR3 is CAILGSGGAGEQFF. The CDR3 coding sequence is TGTGCCATCCTTGGGAGCGGGGGGGCGGGGGAGCAGTTCTTC.

The genes are TRBV7-2 and TRBJ1-2, with 8 bases matching TRBD1. Germline values: CDR1 SGHTA, CDR2 FQGNSA. Unmatched junction bases numbered 4, after V lost 4 bases and J lost 0 bases. The CDR3 spans 15 residues. CDR3 protein: CASSSGGASNYGYTF. The CDR3 nucleotides read TGTGCCAGCAGCTCAGGGGGCGCGTCTAACTATGGCTACACCTTC.

The chain links TRBV6-6 to TRBJ2-3; D is unclear. Germline V gives CDR1 MNHNY, CDR2 SVGAGI (reference sequence). CDR3 size: 14 residues. Trimming took off 2 bases at V and 0 bases at J, with 6 bases between the two ends. Here the CDR3 DNA reads TGTGCCAGCAGTTACCAGACTAGCACAGATACGCAGTATTTT. Translated: CASSYQTSTDTQYF.

The chain links TRBV28 to TRBJ1-5, with a tentative D call TRBD1 (5 bases). The ends were cut back, 7 bases at V and 6 bases at J, with 19 bases in the middle. CDR1 and CDR2 (germline): MDHEN, SYDVKM. This CDR3 region has 15 residues. CDR3 sequence (DNA): TGTGCCAGCAACCTTTCGGGGGGTCGAAGTCAGCCCCAGCATTTT. Amino acid sequence: CASNLSGGRSQPQHF.

V gene TRBV11-2 combines with J gene TRBJ2-1; TRBD2 agrees at 7 bases. J gave up 0 bases and V 2 bases, and 4 bases lay outside the gene matches. This CDR3 spans 16 amino acids. Germline loops: CDR1 SGHAT, CDR2 FQNNGV. The CDR3 bases are TGTGCCAGCAGCTTAATCGGGGGGAGCTCCTACAATGAGCAGTTCTTC. Translating it yields CASSLIGGSSYNEQFF.

V usage is TRBV4-3 and J usage is TRBJ1-5; 7 bases line up with TRBD1. The CDR3 has 14 residues. The germline gives CDR1 LGHNA, CDR2 YSLEER. Trimming cost V 4 bases and J 5 bases; bases outside gene matches: 5. CDR3 nucleotides: TGCGCCAGCAGCCTTGACAGGGTGGATCAGCCCCAGCATTTT. This encodes CASSLDRVDQPQHF.

The chain is built from TRBV28 and TRBJ1-2; no definite D call. Germline V lookup: CDR1 MDHEN, CDR2 SYDVKM. V was shortened by 7 bases and J by 6 bases, with 15 bases between the two germline ends. CDR3 length: 13 amino acids. As DNA, the CDR3 is TGTGCCAGCACCACACCGAAACGGGATGGCTACACCTTC. Amino acid sequence: CASTTPKRDGYTF.

This clone has a handful of counts. This chain connects TRBV30 to TRBJ2-2, with D maybe TRBD2 (5 bases). Trimming cost V 2 bases and J 4 bases, with 11 bases left between them. The CDR3 consists of 14 residues. From germline, CDR1 is GTSNPN and CDR2 SVGIG (reference sequence). CDR3 loop: CAWSSGRTTGELFF. The CDR3 nucleotides are TGTGCCTGGAGTAGCGGAAGGACCACCGGGGAGCTGTTTTTT.

The rearrangement uses TRBV4-1 and TRBJ2-3; perhaps TRBD2 as D (7 bases). The V and J ends lost 4 bases and 5 bases respectively, with 22 bases between them. The CDR3 spans 17 residues. From germline, CDR1 is MGHRA and CDR2 YSYEKL. The CDR3 DNA reads as TGCGCCAGCAGCCTGCGCGGGGGCGCCCTTGGGGGAGATACGCAGTATTTT. Translation gives CASSLRGGALGGDTQYF.

This chain uses TRBV2 with TRBJ2-5; maybe TRBD2 (5 bases). V was shortened by 2 bases and J by 1 base, with 8 bases between the two germline ends. Germline V CDR1 and CDR2: SNHLY, FYNNEI. The CDR3 runs 14 residues. Here the CDR3 reads CASSEQSGQETQYF. The DNA for the CDR3 is TGTGCCAGCAGTGAACAGAGCGGCCAAGAGACCCAGTACTTC.

As for this clone: One end of the junction does not line up with germline, which may come from a read error. The rearrangement joins TRBV6-2 or TRBV6-3 to TRBJ1-1; D gene ambiguous. The CDR3 loop spans 14 amino acids. Germline lookup yields CDR1 MNHEY and CDR2 SVGEGT. As DNA, the CDR3 is TGTGCCGGCAGTTACAGTGGCAGGAACACTGAAGCTTTCTTT. Translation: CAGSYSGRNTEAFF.

This rearrangement joins TRBV30 to TRBJ1-2; TRBD1 might be the D (5 bases). CDR3 length: 14 residues. V lost 0 bases, J lost 11 bases, and 19 bases lay in between. Germline-derived CDR1 and CDR2 are GTSNPN and SVGIG (reference sequence). The CDR3, as DNA: TGTGCCTGGAGTGTAGGGTCAGGTACTGGGGCGTACACCTTC. Translating gives CAWSVGSGTGAYTF.

V is TRBV2 and J is TRBJ1-6; perhaps TRBD1 as D (6 bases). The CDR3 totals 15 residues. With 1 base removed from V and 10 bases from J, the gap between germline ends came to 14 bases. Germline V gene data show CDR1 as SNHLY and CDR2 as FYNNEI. The CDR3 here is CASSEGGGRNSPLHF. The DNA of the CDR3 is TGTGCCAGCAGTGAAGGGGGGGGGCGAAACTCACCCCTCCACTTT.

The chain links TRBV4-1 to TRBJ2-5; D might be TRBD1 (6 bases). The ends were cut back, 4 bases at V and 9 bases at J, with 21 bases in the middle. Germline CDR1 and CDR2: MGHRA and YSYEKL. CDR3 length equals 15 residues. The CDR3 nucleotides are TGCGCCAGCAGCCCCACTTGGACAGAGACCCCTTCCCAGTACTTC. Encoded protein: CASSPTWTETPSQYF.